This TCR beta chain is drawn from a study of cytomegalovirus exposure and HLA in healthy donors (dated by TCRdb to 2016 to 2017). With regard to the full study: In an earlier analysis of under 750 of the donors, 250 to 350 Gb of sequence data and about 110 million unique TCR beta sequences from about 179 million T cells were reported. Roughly 310 gigabases of sequencing data and tens of millions of unique TCR sequences were included in an early release covering roughly 600 HLA-typed donors. Of the approximately 370 genotyped donors, roughly 76% were placed in the genetic ancestry cluster associated with self-reported Caucasian donors. The study aimed to test whether cataloging public T cell receptors could reveal signatures of past pathogen exposure. The study profiled the T cell repertoires of about 640 subjects by immunosequencing and related them to cytomegalovirus serostatus. Along with the roughly 670-subject first cohort, a separate validation cohort of some 130 different subjects was used. The study combined high-throughput TCR immunosequencing, statistical association of individual TCRs with disease status, and machine learning to predict cytomegalovirus infection status. A later analysis re-examined previously published TCR beta repertoires from over 500 donors and added high-resolution HLA genotyping to investigate patterns of TCR occurrence. The later analysis used no new phenotypic data to find candidate immune exposures, relying instead on TCR beta sequences and their occurrence across donors. An earlier analysis of some 500 of the donors applied high-throughput TCR beta sequencing to assess whether each TCR beta V gene segment acted as functional or pseudogenic. Donor age, sex, ethnicity and CMV serostatus were collected together with the repertoire data. A later genetic analysis took genome-wide SNP genotypes for 398 of the 666 donors and used that subset as a discovery cohort. Every discovery cohort repertoire had been produced on one sequencing platform. Both class I and class II loci were covered by HLA typing, at four-digit resolution. Typing coverage varied by locus: about 629-640 donors for A, B, C, DRB1 and DQB1; roughly 510 for DQA1; about 600 for DPA1; approximately 470 for DPB1. Because of strong linkage in the cohort, roughly five DR-DQ haplotypes were treated as single units for association and clustering. Among 300 to 500 genotyped donors of the cohort, an average of approximately 220,000 unique TCR beta nucleotide sequences was sequenced per donor, of which approximately 19% were non-productive.

Overall study results and their limits: A total of 150 or so TCR beta chains were listed by the study as associated with cytomegalovirus. Across donors, most TCR sequences were observed very rarely, whereas some public TCRs were present in many individuals. For the cohort, immune exposure information was limited to CMV serostatus. According to a later analysis, most CMV-associated TCR beta chains appeared to be HLA-restricted, and the HLA associations seemed to be driven largely by CMV exposure. In a later analysis, the rate of TCR association differed among HLA loci, with DRB1 alleles having the most associated TCRs and HLA-C alleles having the fewest. According to the authors, the approach could potentially be generalized to other disease states and immunological phenotypes. In an earlier analysis of 500 to 650 of the donors, most TCR beta V segments appeared in productive rearrangements about 87% or about 30% of the time, broadly matching IMGT annotations. In a later genetic analysis, fewer N-insertions in productive TCRs were reported among donors in an Asian-associated ancestry cluster than the approximately 670-donor mean. Correlated functional status among segregating V segments might reflect linkage disequilibrium, but an unknown experimental factor could not be ruled out. Assigning TCR associations to individual alleles was difficult when HLA alleles, especially DR and DQ, strongly co-occurred. At a false discovery rate of 0.05, a later analysis linked about 17,000 TCR beta sequences to specific HLA alleles. HLA typing was unavailable for some donors at each locus, so association tests used only the typed subset. Compared with equally common non-associated chains, HLA-associated TCR beta chains in a later analysis were more clonally expanded and had lower generation probabilities. A later analysis reported that several top co-occurrence clusters appeared linked to parvovirus B19, influenza, CMV and Epstein-Barr virus. A further reported finding was that TCR beta sequences accurately predicted the HLA-A and HLA-B alleles for most subjects in the first cohort. A few of the identified cytomegalovirus-associated TCR beta chains were confirmed in vitro to be specific for cytomegalovirus antigens. In a later genetic analysis, a missense DCLRE1C variant was associated with V-gene and J-gene trimming of TCR beta chains, and the association was replicated in an independent cohort. The 87-base-pair reads could not distinguish some IMGT-functional V segments, including TRBV6-2 and TRBV6-3, so those segments were excluded. In this cohort, only TCR beta chains were sequenced, and detectable features were limited by the absence of alpha or paired-chain data. Sequencing depth was assumed to be roughly uniform across donors in the presence/absence analyses, though that assumption may not hold. The sequencing pipeline was judged likely to have produced a cluster of highly shared sequence variants as a technical artifact. Because counts were too low, about 18 rarely observed V segments, including chromosome 9 orphons, were excluded from the earlier analysis of some 590 of the donors. In both the original and validation cohorts, the classifier was reported to diagnose cytomegalovirus status with high specificity and sensitivity.

Trimming accounts for 3 bases at V and 1 base at J, while the number of junction bases matched to no gene is 4. The CDR3 covers 15 residues, taking in both the cysteine and the phenylalanine. This entry keeps only the CDR3 DNA: 45 bases, framed from base 1. According to the germline V gene, CDR1 reads SGHAT and CDR2 reads FQNNGV. The cohort was made up of approximately 670 healthy bone marrow donors. At the time of sampling, every cohort member was nominally healthy, though immune exposures that went unrecorded were likely present. CMV serostatus was recorded as positive for roughly 290 and negative for 352 of the 666 cohort members, whereas no CMV serostatus was recorded for the donor in question. A peripheral blood sample was provided by each donor, and peripheral blood mononuclear cells were used for TCR beta sequencing. The Qiagen DNeasy Blood Extraction Kit was used to extract genomic DNA from the blood cell samples.

Library preparation was by the immunoSEQ multiplex PCR assay. For the multiplex PCR, a mixture combining 60 forward primers for TCR Vbeta segments and 13 reverse primers for TCR Jbeta segments was used. Amplification of the CDR3 region of rearranged TCR beta genes was performed with a multiplex PCR assay on genomic DNA. The Illumina HiSeq System was used to sequence the amplified TCR beta libraries as 87-base-pair reads. Processing in the source paper ran as follows. Across the 670 or so repertoires, a later analysis counted 75 million to 90 million unique TCR beta chains, roughly 11 million of which were shared by at least two donors. Raw reads were error-corrected and collapsed into unique sequences with a nearest-neighbor algorithm that merged closely related sequences to remove PCR and sequencing errors. V, D and J gene segments were assigned by aligning CDR3 sequences to IMGT reference sequences. For a sequence to be retained, a match of at least six nucleotides was required to both a V gene segment and a J gene segment. Rearrangements were called productive when the CDR3 lacked stop codons and stayed in frame with V and J; all others were non-productive. CDR3 was defined by IMGT convention, running from the second conserved V-encoded cysteine to the conserved J-encoded phenylalanine. In an earlier analysis of 500 to 650 of the donors, sequences lacking an unambiguous match to a single V gene segment were excluded. In an earlier analysis of 450 to 750 of the donors, a V segment was called functional when productive rearrangements were above 56.7%, and segregating when the standard deviation between donors exceeded 5%. A statistical classification framework was built for diagnosing cytomegalovirus status from the catalog of TCR beta chain sequences. V and J gene assignment, in a later analysis, came from comparing TCR nucleotide sequences with IMGT/GENE-DB human TR gene sequences. A later analysis assigned CDR3 sequences and most-parsimonious VDJ recombination scenarios with the TCRdist pipeline. In a later analysis, every TCR beta chain was defined by the combination of its CDR3 amino acid sequence and its V-gene family, and reads without a unique V-gene family were dropped. In a later analysis, fewer than 650 highly shared, low-generation-probability nucleotide sequences were removed to address suspected cross-contamination and a sequencing artifact. For each public chain, a later analysis derived a clonal expansion index from normalized ranks of inferred template counts within each repertoire. In a later analysis, generation probabilities were computed using a VDJ recombination model fitted to out-of-frame rearrangements, and the results were checked against IGoR. A later analysis scored TCR-TCR, TCR-HLA and TCR-CMV co-occurrence with hypergeometric tests, applying a repertoire-size bias correction to TCR pairs. To estimate false discovery rates, a later analysis permuted the HLA or CMV assignments 20 times. In a later analysis, co-occurring TCRs were grouped using DBSCAN, and TCRdist sequence similarity was added for clustering within HLA-allele-positive subsets. For co-occurrence clustering, repertoires with fewer than 30,000 or more than 120,000 public chains were excluded, along with a handful of repertoires with anomalous nucleotide sharing. This is the immuneACCESS table as TCRdb keeps it, with only in-frame sequences that have V and J called. A part of the clones is gone; compared with another copy, unresolved V genes explain less than half, and the rest is unexplained. V and J calls plus clone size are reproduced from that table; the DNA served to infer D and trimming. The sample table lists 150,000 to 200,000 clones, over 80% of them with a count of one. The ten largest clones represent approximately 2% of the sample.

Comments on this clone: Its cognate antigen has yet to be identified. The sample holds no much larger clone one base away, and base qualities are not on file.

This clonotype was sampled from a human donor in good health. The sample taken for sequencing was PBMCs. The chain is assembled from TRBV11-2 and TRBJ2-5; 8 bases in the junction line up with TRBD1. The nucleotides are TGTGCCAGCAGCTTCGGCAGGGGGCTCCAAGAGACCCAGTACTTC. Translation gives CASSFGRGLQETQYF.